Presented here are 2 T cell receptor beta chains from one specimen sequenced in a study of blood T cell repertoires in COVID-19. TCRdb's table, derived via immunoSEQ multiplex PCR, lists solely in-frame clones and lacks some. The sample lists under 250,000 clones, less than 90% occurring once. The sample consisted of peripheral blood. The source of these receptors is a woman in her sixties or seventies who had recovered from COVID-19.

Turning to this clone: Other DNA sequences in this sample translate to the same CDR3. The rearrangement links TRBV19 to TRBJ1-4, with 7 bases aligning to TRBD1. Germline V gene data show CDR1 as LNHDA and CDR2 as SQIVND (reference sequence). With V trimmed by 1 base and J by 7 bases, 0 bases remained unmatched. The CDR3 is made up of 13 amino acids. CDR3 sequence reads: CASSIGTGEKLFF. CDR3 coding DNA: TGTGCCAGTAGTATAGGGACAGGTGAAAAACTGTTTTTT.

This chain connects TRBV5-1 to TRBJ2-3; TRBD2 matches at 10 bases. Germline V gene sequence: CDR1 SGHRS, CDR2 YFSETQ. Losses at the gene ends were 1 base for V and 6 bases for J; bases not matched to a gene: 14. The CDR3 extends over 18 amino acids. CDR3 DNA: TGCGCCAGCAGCTTGTCGCTAGCGGGGGCGGGGTTTTCGGATACGCAGTATTTT. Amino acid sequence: CASSLSLAGAGFSDTQYF.